One and the same sample provided the 8 T cell receptor beta chains below, sequenced in a study of identical twins. TCRdb reprocessed the 5' RACE reads via MiXCR and lists one record per CDR3 protein. The sample shows 690,000 or so distinct CDR3 sequences, 5.5% to 6.5% of them seen only once. The sample comprised naive T cells sorted from blood. The receptors were sampled from a man between 18 and 29 years old in good health.

A few counts support this clonotype. The rearrangement links TRBV29-1 to TRBJ2-1, with unresolved D. Germline V gene sequence: CDR1 SQVTM, CDR2 ANQGSEA. Trimming shortened V by 0 bases and J by 4 bases, and 10 bases separated the two germline ends. The CDR3 is made up of 14 amino acids. CDR3 sequence reads: CSVEEKEAYNEQFF. DNA of the CDR3: TGCAGCGTTGAAGAAAAAGAGGCGTACAATGAGCAGTTCTTC.

This clonotype was picked up many times. This chain uses TRBV10-3 with TRBJ2-7; 7 positions agree with TRBD2. This CDR3 is built from 14 residues. Germline V CDR1 and CDR2: ENHRY, SYGVKD. With V trimmed by 6 bases and J by 0 bases, 5 bases remained unmatched. CDR3 sequence (DNA): TGTGCCATCAGCCCAGCGGGGAGCTCCTACGAGCAGTACGTC. As protein: CAISPAGSSYEQYV.

This clonotype was counted many times. The chain has TRBV10-3 and TRBJ1-1; no clear D gene. The CDR3 sequence is 13 residues long. Germline V CDR1 and CDR2: ENHRY, SYGVKD. The V gene lost 10 bases and the J gene lost 1 base, with 13 bases spanning the gap. Written as DNA, the CDR3 is TGTGCCACCTTTGATGGATCGAACACTGAAGCTTTCTTT. This gives the protein CATFDGSNTEAFF.

This clonotype was observed a handful of times. The genes are TRBV5-1 and TRBJ2-3; 13 positions match TRBD2. The CDR3 spans 16 residues. V dropped 5 bases and J dropped 8; count of bases not matched to a gene: 11. From germline, CDR1 is SGHRS and CDR2 YFSETQ. The CDR3 loop reads CASRSLAGGPRSTQYF. DNA of the CDR3: TGCGCCAGCAGGTCACTAGCGGGAGGGCCCCGGAGTACGCAGTATTTT.

The chain couples TRBV12-3 or TRBV12-4 to TRBJ2-1; D not certain. CDR3 length equals 14 residues. The V and J ends lost 2 bases and 6 bases respectively, with 11 bases between them. The CDR3 reads CASSLTLSVNEQFF. CDR3 coding DNA: TGTGCCAGCAGTTTAACACTCAGCGTCAATGAGCAGTTCTTC.

There are a few counts of this clonotype. The V call is TRBV7-2, the J call TRBJ1-6, with TRBD1 identical over 9 bases. Unmatched junction bases numbered 5, after V lost 7 bases and J lost 7 bases. The CDR3 loop spans 14 amino acids. CDR1 is SGHTA and CDR2 is FQGNSA in the germline V gene. This chain's CDR3 is CASTGQGGNSPLHF. The CDR3 bases are TGTGCCAGCACGGGACAGGGAGGAAATTCACCCCTCCACTTT.

The chain combines TRBV9 with TRBJ2-1; the D gene is possibly TRBD2 (5 bases). Germline V gene sequence: CDR1 SGDLS, CDR2 YYNGEE. There are 13 residues in the CDR3. The germline V and J ends were trimmed by 0 bases and 9 bases, with 10 bases remaining between them. The CDR3 bases are TGTGCCAGCAGCGTAGAAGGGAGTCCTGAGCAGTTCTTC. It encodes CASSVEGSPEQFF.

This clonotype was counted at least ten times. The chain is built from TRBV20-1 and TRBJ2-3; D is unclear. The CDR3 is 12 residues long. In germline, CDR1 is DFQATT, CDR2 SNEGSKA (reference sequence). V was clipped by 0 bases and J by 7 bases, with 8 bases between them. CDR3 bases: TGCAGTGCTAGAGATGTACGACATACGCAGTATTTT. Its protein is CSARDVRHTQYF.